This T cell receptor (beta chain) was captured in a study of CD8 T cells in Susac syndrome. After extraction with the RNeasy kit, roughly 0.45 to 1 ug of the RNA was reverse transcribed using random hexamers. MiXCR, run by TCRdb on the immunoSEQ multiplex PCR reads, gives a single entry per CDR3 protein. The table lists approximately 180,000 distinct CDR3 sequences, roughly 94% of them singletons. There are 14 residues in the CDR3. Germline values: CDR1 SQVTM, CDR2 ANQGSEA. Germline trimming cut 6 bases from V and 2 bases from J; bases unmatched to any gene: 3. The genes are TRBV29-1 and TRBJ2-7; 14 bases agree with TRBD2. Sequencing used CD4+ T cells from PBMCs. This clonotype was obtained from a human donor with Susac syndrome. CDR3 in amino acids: CSVAGLAGAYEQYF. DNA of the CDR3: TGCAGCGTGGCGGGACTAGCGGGGGCCTACGAGCAGTACTTC.